The following is a T cell receptor beta chain sequence with its context. Relative to the germline gene, one junction end is altered; a read error may explain this. The template was RNA from unsorted bulk tissue. A modified ARM-PCR protocol with three rounds of nested PCR amplified TCRbeta. TCRdb reprocessed the multiplex PCR reads via MiXCR and lists one record per CDR3 protein. The repertoire holds around 79,000 distinct CDR3 sequences, with approximately 72% as singletons. The germline gives CDR1 SQVTM, CDR2 ANQGSEA. The CDR3 loop spans 15 amino acids. These data belong to a study of tumor and adjacent non-tumor tissue in lung cancer. Study-wide background: Patients comprised about a dozen adenocarcinoma, a couple of squamous cell carcinoma and 1 small cell lung cancer. Each sample yielded a few million productive TCRbeta reads on average.

Sequenced: lung tumor tissue. J is TRBJ2-7 and V is TRBV29-1, with 8 positions matching TRBD1. This receptor was taken from a woman in her thirties or forties with non-small cell lung cancer. CDR3 nucleotide sequence: TGCGGCGTTGACAGGACAGGGTCTCCGAGATACGAGCAGCACTTC. This translates into CGVDRTGSPRYEQHF.